This T cell receptor (beta chain) was recorded in a study of blood T cell repertoires in COVID-19. Study-level information: From T cells, B-cell-depleted T cells, or PBMCs came the material, which was cDNA or gDNA.

Source study methods: Amplification with reference gene primers provided the estimates of nucleated cell counts. Clones were read by immunoSEQ multiplex PCR, and TCRdb kept only the in-frame ones, dropping some. That table furnishes V, J and clone size, whereas the DNA furnished D and trimming. The sample carries roughly 28,000 clones, roughly 90% recorded once. V lost 4 bases to trimming and J lost 5 bases; unmatched junction nucleotides: 11. CDR3 length: 16 amino acids. Per germline, CDR1 SGHNT and CDR2 YYREEE (reference sequence). The chain uses TRBV5-4 and TRBJ2-2, with 7 bases matching TRBD1. Material: peripheral blood. The sequence was collected from a human donor in a cohort sampled during active COVID-19. The CDR3 bases are TGTGCCAGCAGCAACAGGGGTAGGGGAAGGACCGGGGAGCTGTTTTTT. It translates to CASSNRGRGRTGELFF.